This TCR beta chain was found in a study of T cell clonality in common variable immunodeficiency. The study's findings and limits: Common variable immunodeficiency TCR beta sequences reportedly had fewer deletions and N-nucleotide insertions.

TCRdb's copy holds only in-frame clones and misses some; the assay was immunoSEQ multiplex PCR. In all, the sample yields 6,500 to 8,500 clones. With regard to this clone: Antigen: not known. The CDR3 end is not reached by the read, which stops 3 residues before it; the germline J gene fills it in.

CDR3 size: 13 residues. Germline lookup yields CDR1 KGHSH and CDR2 LQKENI. Deletions cut 2 bases from V and 8 bases from J, with 10 bases between. This clonotype originated in a human donor with common variable immunodeficiency. The J gene is TRBJ2-4, the V gene TRBV18; D not resolved. The sequencing input was peripheral blood mononuclear cells. The CDR3 here is CASSPASGYIQYF. The sequenced CDR3 bases are TGTGCCAGCTCACCAGCATCCGGGTACATT.